This T cell receptor (beta chain) was captured in a study of blood T cell repertoires in COVID-19. Study information: The United States, Italy and Spain were the sources of the acute and convalescent COVID-19 samples. Sources were T cells, B-cell-depleted T cells, or PBMCs; the material itself was cDNA or gDNA.

CDR1 and CDR2 (germline): SGHNT, YENEEA. The CDR3 sequence is 15 residues long. Trimming removed 1 base at V and 7 bases at J, with 14 bases between. How the authors handled the data: Nucleated cell counts were estimated from reference gene primer amplification. Generated by immunoSEQ multiplex PCR, the TCRdb table keeps only in-frame clones and is missing some. The D gene and trimming were derived from the DNA, and the V and J assignments and clone size from that table. Here the sample spans about 99,000 clones, roughly 82% being singletons. This sequence was found in a human donor in a cohort sampled during active COVID-19. The material sequenced was peripheral blood. The chain links TRBV11-3 to TRBJ1-5, with a possible D match to TRBD1 (5 bases). In DNA form, the CDR3 reads TGTGCCAGCAGCTTAGCCGGGACCGCGGGGCAGCCCCAGCATTTT. This codes for CASSLAGTAGQPQHF. The full variable domain, rest sourced from reference TRBV11-3 and TRBJ1-5, is EAGVVQSPRYKIIEKKQPVAFWCNPISGHNTLYWYLQNLGQGPELLIRYENEEAVDDSQLPKDRFSAERLKGVDSTLKIQPAELGDSAVYLCASSLAGTAGQPQHFGDGTRLSIL.